A few counts support the clone carrying this TCR beta chain. Authors' methods: By means of reference gene primer amplification, nucleated cell counts were estimated. Assay used: immunoSEQ multiplex PCR; TCRdb lists only in-frame clones, some missing. V and J calls and clone size come straight from that table; D and trimming were deduced from the DNA. The sample has 250,000 to 300,000 clones; approximately 81% are singletons. The sample comes from a study of blood T cell repertoires in COVID-19. Study overall: From T cells, B-cell-depleted T cells, or PBMCs came the material, which was cDNA or gDNA.

The specimen was peripheral blood. This clonotype was obtained from a woman between 18 and 29 years old with acute or convalescent COVID-19.

The CDR3 loop reads CASSQVEGLMETQYF. The CDR3 DNA sequence: TGCGCCAGCAGCCAGGTAGAGGGCCTTATGGAGACCCAGTACTTC. This chain connects TRBV4-3 to TRBJ2-5; D is perhaps TRBD2 (5 bases). The CDR3 has 15 amino acids. Trimming took 3 bases from V and 5 from J, leaving 16 bases between them. Germline V gene lookup returns CDR1 LGHNA and CDR2 YSLEER.